Included here is one T cell receptor (beta chain) sequence, with context. What it binds is not known. These data come from a study of regulatory T cells in long-lasting Graves disease. Whole-study findings and limits: Persistent Graves' patients showed less TCR diversity than newly diagnosed ones.

Arm-PCR of CDR3 regions with iRepertoire HTBI primers generated TCR beta libraries. TCRdb re-called the multiplex PCR reads through MiXCR, storing one row per CDR3 protein. The sample lists approximately 480,000 distinct CDR3 sequences, 15% to 20% occurring once. The time point here: newly diagnosed GD, antithyroid drugs for less than 3 months. PBMC RNA served as the TCR library source. Germline V gene lookup returns CDR1 SGHTA and CDR2 FQGTGA. The CDR3 is 19 residues long. V was pared by 2 bases and J by 3 bases, with 16 bases of the junction left unmatched. Separately, the same data were catalogued under a study of T cells in Graves' hyperthyroidism and ophthalmopathy. That work contributes: Patients with ophthalmopathy were separated from those with stable hyperthyroidism by a 13 V-J model.

The sample was peripheral blood mononuclear cells (PBMCs), taken at new diagnosis, from a patient treated with antithyroid drugs. The receptor was derived from a middle-aged man with Graves disease. The chain uses TRBV7-3 and TRBJ2-5, with TRBD1 matching 9 bases. The CDR3 DNA reads TGTGCCAGCAGCTTACGTCCCGGGACAGGGACCGGACTCAAAGAGACCCAGTACTTC. Its protein product is CASSLRPGTGTGLKETQYF.